This T cell receptor beta chain derives from a study of glioma-infiltrating T cells. Overall study results and limits: Non-neoplastic patients had below-expected tissue-blood divergence, while all gliomas exceeded expectation.

The iRepertoire nested amplicon-rescue multiplex PCR amplified TCR alpha and beta CDR3s from RNA. One-step reverse transcription and amplification started from approximately 100-400 ng of tissue mRNA or PBMC total RNA. TCRdb redid the calling of the multiplex PCR reads with MiXCR, one entry per CDR3 protein. The sample includes 300,000 to 400,000 distinct CDR3 sequences, around 45% of them seen just once. This clonotype was picked up a small number of times. As yet, its antigen is unknown. Trimming removed 6 bases at V and 5 bases at J, with 8 bases between. Germline V gene sequence: CDR1 ENHRY, CDR2 SYGVKD. The CDR3 has 12 residues.

Sequenced: glioma tissue, nonneoplastic brain tissue, or PBMCs (not recorded which). The sequence came from a human donor with low-grade glioma or glioblastoma, undergoing nonglioma brain surgery, or in good health (not recorded which). This sequence joins TRBV10-3 and TRBJ1-5; D is perhaps TRBD1 (6 bases). CDR3 DNA sequence: TGTGCCATCAGGGAGGGGGATCAGCCCCAGCATTTT. Translation gives CAIREGDQPQHF.